These 15 T cell receptor beta chains originate from one sample sequenced in a study of blood T cells in healthy people across ages. With a J-beta primer mix and a sample-barcoded 5' primer, a second PCR ran roughly 7 to 11 cycles. TCRdb ran MiXCR on the 5' RACE reads and lists one entry per CDR3 protein. The sample yields about 1.8 million distinct CDR3 sequences, 49% seen once. Input material: blood. The receptor set was obtained from a middle-aged woman in good health.

The genes are TRBV20-1 and TRBJ1-1, with TRBD1 as a possible D gene (5 bases). This CDR3 spans 16 amino acids. CDR1 and CDR2 (germline): DFQATT, SNEGSKA (reference sequence). V was shortened by 5 bases and J by 0 bases, with 19 bases between the two germline ends. Here the CDR3 DNA reads TGCAGTGCTGTCCCGGGACTGTTGTACATGAACACTGAAGCTTTCTTT. Protein product: CSAVPGLLYMNTEAFF.

The chain couples TRBV3-1 to TRBJ2-5; TRBD2 might be the D (6 bases). The CDR3 is 15 residues long. V shed 1 base and J shed 4 bases, with 13 bases lying between them. Germline V gives CDR1 LGHDT, CDR2 YNNKEL (reference sequence). The CDR3 bases are TGTGCCAGCAGCCAAGGACTAGGTGGTGTAGAGACCCAGTACTTC. Translation: CASSQGLGGVETQYF.

About this clonotype: An end of the junction differs from the germline gene, which may be a read error. J is TRBJ2-4 and V is TRBV15; either TRBD1 or TRBD2 may supply D (5 bases each). Germline CDR1 LNHNV, CDR2 YYDKDF (reference sequence). The CDR3 is made up of 16 amino acids. The CDR3 spells CATSPAGALGPNIRYF. In DNA, the CDR3 is TGTGCCACTTCGCCAGCCGGGGCTCTGGGGCCAAACATTCGGTACTTC.

The rearrangement joins TRBV28 to TRBJ2-3; D perhaps matches TRBD1 (8 bases). CDR3 length: 18 amino acids. Deletions cut 7 bases from V and 4 bases from J, with 27 bases between. The germline V gene has CDR1 MDHEN and CDR2 SYDVKM. The chain's CDR3 is CASNPAGAYRGLADTQYF. As DNA, the CDR3 is TGTGCCAGCAACCCTGCGGGAGCTTACAGGGGGTTGGCAGATACGCAGTATTTT.

This clonotype was found a few times. Mismatch with germline at one junction end may stem from a read error. The chain has TRBV2 and TRBJ2-4; tentatively, D is TRBD1 (5 bases). Looked up from germline, CDR1 is SNHLY and CDR2 is FYNNEI. The CDR3 totals 15 residues. As DNA, the CDR3 is TGTGCCAGCAGAGAAGACAGTCTAGCCAAAAACATTCAGTACTTC. This encodes CASREDSLAKNIQYF.

This chain links TRBV4-3 with TRBJ2-7; D ambiguous. The V end lost 0 bases, the J end lost 10 bases, and 13 bases lay between the germline ends. The CDR3 runs to 13 residues. Germline V CDR1 and CDR2: LGHNA, YSLEER. CDR3 DNA sequence: TGCGCCAGCAGCCAAGATATCCAGGCCCAACAGTACTTC. The encoded protein is CASSQDIQAQQYF.

The J gene is TRBJ2-5, the V gene TRBV20-1; 9 bases agree with TRBD1. After removal of 6 bases from V and 5 bases from J, the junction contained 10 bases not matched to a gene. Germline V lookup: CDR1 DFQATT, CDR2 SNEGSKA (reference sequence). This CDR3 is 14 amino acids long. The CDR3 loop is CSATRTGVMETQYF. In nucleotides, the CDR3 is TGCAGTGCCACAAGGACAGGGGTGATGGAGACCCAGTACTTC.

This clonotype has a handful of counts. J is TRBJ1-4 and V is TRBV6-6, with 8 nucleotides matching TRBD1. V trimming: 5 bases; J trimming: 7 bases; junction bases outside the gene matches: 6. The CDR3 sequence is 14 residues long. Germline V lookup: CDR1 MNHNY, CDR2 SVGAGI (reference sequence). The CDR3 loop reads CASSHDRGGEKLFF. CDR3 DNA sequence: TGTGCCAGCAGTCACGACAGGGGTGGTGAAAAACTGTTTTTT.

The chain links TRBV29-1 to TRBJ2-7, with D possibly matching TRBD2 (5 bases). Trimming shortened V by 2 bases and J by 7 bases, and 18 bases separated the two germline ends. The CDR3 covers 14 residues. Germline CDR1 and CDR2: SQVTM and ANQGSEA. The DNA of the CDR3 is TGCAGCGTTGAATTTGGCGGGTCCTACAATGAGCAGTACTTC. It specifies CSVEFGGSYNEQYF.

This clonotype occurred once. J is TRBJ2-5 and V is TRBV27; D may be TRBD2 (5 bases). CDR1 and CDR2 from the germline V gene are MNHEY and SMNVEV (reference sequence). CDR3 length equals 14 residues. Trimming stripped 6 bases from V and 11 bases from J, with 22 bases between. CDR3 in DNA: TGTGCCAGCAGCCCCCGGGATCCCTTACGAGGGCAGTACTTC. Translation: CASSPRDPLRGQYF.

This clonotype has just a few counts. The chain uses TRBV5-5 and TRBJ1-6, with D possibly TRBD1 on 5 matching bases. The germline CDR1 and CDR2 sequences are SGHKS and YYEKEE (reference sequence). The CDR3 covers 16 residues. V shed 1 base and J shed 6 bases, with 14 bases lying between them. CDR3 nucleotides: TGTGCCAGCAGCTTGTTCCCGTCCAGGGCTAATTCACCCCTCCACTTT. Protein: CASSLFPSRANSPLHF.

This clonotype has just a few counts. The rearrangement joins TRBV25-1 to TRBJ2-7, with 9 bases matching TRBD1. This CDR3 has 15 amino acids. CDR1 and CDR2 (germline): MGHDK, SYGVNS. Trimming took 1 base from V and 4 from J; bases not matched to a gene: 5. The DNA for the CDR3 is TGTGCCAGCAGTGAATCAGGGACAGGGATGTACGAGCAGTACTTC. Its protein is CASSESGTGMYEQYF.

The V gene is TRBV6-5, the J gene TRBJ2-3; 8 nucleotides match TRBD2. The CDR3 loop spans 17 amino acids. Germline CDR1 reads MNHEY; CDR2 reads SVGAGI. Unmatched junction bases numbered 5, after V lost 0 bases and J lost 0 bases. CDR3 amino acids: CASSYSTSGTSTDTQYF. The CDR3 nucleotides read TGTGCCAGCAGTTACTCTACTAGCGGTACTAGCACAGATACGCAGTATTTT.

The chain carries TRBV5-6 and TRBJ2-5; D not resolved. This CDR3 is 13 amino acids long. Trimming took 4 bases from V and 11 from J, leaving 18 bases between them. Germline loops: CDR1 SGHDT, CDR2 YYEEEE. CDR3 amino acids: CASSPTSFYGQYF. For the CDR3, the DNA is TGTGCCAGCAGCCCCACTTCTTTCTACGGGCAGTACTTC.

V usage is TRBV4-3 and J usage is TRBJ1-2; possible D gene TRBD1, 6 bases. This CDR3 has 16 residues. Germline loops: CDR1 LGHNA, CDR2 YSLEER. Trimming cost V 0 bases and J 8 bases, with 19 bases left between them. CDR3 bases: TGCGCCAGCAGCCAAGATGTGCGACACCGTGGGGGCGGCTACACCTTC. This codes for CASSQDVRHRGGGYTF.